This T cell receptor (beta chain) appears in the sequencing data of a study of blood T cell repertoires in COVID-19. Measured with immunoSEQ multiplex PCR; TCRdb has only the in-frame clones, and not every one. There are some 120,000 clones in the sample; approximately 88% occur only once, and approximately 8% lies in the top ten. Germline V CDR1 and CDR2: MNHEY, SMNVEV (reference sequence). With 2 bases removed from V and 6 bases from J, the gap between germline ends came to 8 bases. The length of the CDR3 is 13 residues. Sequenced: peripheral blood. The chain joins TRBV27 to TRBJ1-5; D is perhaps TRBD1 (5 bases). This sequence was found in a man in his fifties with acute or convalescent COVID-19. The CDR3 is CASSLQGRQPQHF. DNA for the CDR3: TGTGCCAGCAGTTTACAGGGCCGTCAGCCCCAGCATTTT.